Listed below are T cell receptor beta chains from one sample, sequenced in a study of blood T cell repertoires in COVID-19. Here immunoSEQ multiplex PCR was the method, and the copy in TCRdb shows in-frame clones only, minus some. The sample carries under 250,000 clones, 80% to 95% recorded once. Sequencing was performed on peripheral blood. Source of these receptors: a man younger than 45 with COVID-19, enrolled during active disease. Each CDR3 is given with its conserved first and last residue. The size field is filled for only some rows; it gives once, few, many or a size class.

>TRBJ2-1|16|TRBV4-1|few
CASSQEGPSSYNEQFF
>TRBJ1-2|14|TRBV5-4|-
CASSSVGQTYGYTF
>TRBJ2-5|15|TRBV19|-
CASKRAGRSQETQYF
>TRBJ2-5|17|TRBV11-2|once
CASSLERGLADQETQYF
>TRBJ1-2|13|TRBV6-5|-
CASSWTGGSGYTF
>TRBJ2-7|16|TRBV5-6|-
CASSTPGTASSYEQYF
>TRBJ2-1|17|TRBV9|-
CASSVAVSGGRFNEQFF
>TRBJ1-4|17|TRBV4-2|-
CASSQKTTGQGDEKLFF
>TRBJ1-2|13|TRBV30|-
CAWSADRDYGYTF
>TRBJ1-5|14|TRBV6-5|-
CASSMDRGNQPQHF
>TRBJ1-2|16|TRBV19|once
CASTIGGRTANYGYTF